The sequence of this T cell receptor beta chain was determined in a study of CD8+ T cells in alopecia areata. Study in general: Twice daily, treated patients received 5 to 10 mg of oral tofacitinib. Notes on the study in general: In scalp and blood, many expanded lesional clones persisted during tofacitinib.

This clone was recorded only once. What it binds is not known. Sequencing relied on a cDNA template that was reverse transcribed from extracted RNA. The data were produced by immunoSEQ multiplex PCR, yet TCRdb's version contains in-frame clones alone and is incomplete. The sample contains approximately 150,000 clones, 60% of which appear only once. This sample's treatment: oral pan-JAK inhibitor, 5-10 mg twice daily. Sequencing was performed on CD4+ T cells sorted from blood, taken at week 24, from a patient treated with tofacitinib. The receptor was derived from a human donor with alopecia areata.

As DNA, the CDR3 is TGTGCCAGTAGTACGACAGGGGGCAAAGAGACCCAGTACTTC. The encoded protein is CASSTTGGKETQYF. The chain employs TRBV19 and TRBJ2-5; 10 bases match TRBD1. Trimming at V came to 4 bases and at J to 3 bases, leaving 2 bases not matched to a gene. The CDR3 is made up of 14 amino acids. Germline V gene data show CDR1 as LNHDA and CDR2 as SQIVND (reference sequence). Together with reference TRBV19 and TRBJ2-5, the CDR3 gives the full variable domain: DGGITQSPKYLFRKEGQNVTLSCEQNLNHDAMYWYRQDPGQGLRLIYYSQIVNDFQKGDIAEGYSVSREKKESFPLTVTSAQKNPTAFYLCASSTTGGKETQYFGPGTRLLVL.